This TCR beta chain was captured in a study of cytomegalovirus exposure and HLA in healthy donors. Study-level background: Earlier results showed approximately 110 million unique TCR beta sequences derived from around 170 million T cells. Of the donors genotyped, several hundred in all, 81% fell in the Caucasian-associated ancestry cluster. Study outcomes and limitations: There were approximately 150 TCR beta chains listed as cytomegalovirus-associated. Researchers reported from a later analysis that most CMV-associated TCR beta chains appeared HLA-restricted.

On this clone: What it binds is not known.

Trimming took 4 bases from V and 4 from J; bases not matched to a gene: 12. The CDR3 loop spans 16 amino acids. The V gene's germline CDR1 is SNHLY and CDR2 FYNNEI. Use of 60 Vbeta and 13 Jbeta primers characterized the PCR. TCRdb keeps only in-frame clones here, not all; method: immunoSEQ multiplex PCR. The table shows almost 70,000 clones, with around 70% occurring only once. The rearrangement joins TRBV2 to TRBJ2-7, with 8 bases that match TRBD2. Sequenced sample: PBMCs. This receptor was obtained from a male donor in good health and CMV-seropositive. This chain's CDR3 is CASSGSGSRTRYEQYF. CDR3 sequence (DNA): TGTGCCAGCAGTGGAAGCGGGAGTAGGACGAGGTACGAGCAGTACTTC.